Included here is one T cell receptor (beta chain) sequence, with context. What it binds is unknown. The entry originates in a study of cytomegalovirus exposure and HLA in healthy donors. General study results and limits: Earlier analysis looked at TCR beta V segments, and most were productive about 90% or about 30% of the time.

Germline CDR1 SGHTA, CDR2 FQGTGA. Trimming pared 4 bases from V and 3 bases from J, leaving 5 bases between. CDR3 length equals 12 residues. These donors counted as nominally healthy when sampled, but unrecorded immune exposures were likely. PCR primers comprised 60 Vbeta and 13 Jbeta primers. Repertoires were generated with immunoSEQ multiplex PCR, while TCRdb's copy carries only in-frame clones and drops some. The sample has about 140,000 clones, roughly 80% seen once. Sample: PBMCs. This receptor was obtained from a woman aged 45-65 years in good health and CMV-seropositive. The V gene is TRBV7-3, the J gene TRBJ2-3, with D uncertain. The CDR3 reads CASSSTTDTQYF. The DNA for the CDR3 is TGTGCCAGCAGCTCGACTACAGATACGCAGTATTTT.